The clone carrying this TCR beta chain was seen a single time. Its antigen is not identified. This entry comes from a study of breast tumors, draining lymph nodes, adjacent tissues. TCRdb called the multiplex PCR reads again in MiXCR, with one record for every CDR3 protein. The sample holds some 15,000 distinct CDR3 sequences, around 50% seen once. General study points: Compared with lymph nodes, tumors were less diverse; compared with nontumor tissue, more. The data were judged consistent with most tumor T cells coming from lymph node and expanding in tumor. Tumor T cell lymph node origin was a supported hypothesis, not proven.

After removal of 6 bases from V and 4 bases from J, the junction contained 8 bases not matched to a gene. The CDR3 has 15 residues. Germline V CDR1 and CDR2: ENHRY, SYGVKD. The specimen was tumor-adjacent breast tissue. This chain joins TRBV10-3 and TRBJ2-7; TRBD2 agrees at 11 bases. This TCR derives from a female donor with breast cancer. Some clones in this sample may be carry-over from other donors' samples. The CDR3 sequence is CAIRRTSGCRYEQYF. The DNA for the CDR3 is TGTGCCATCAGAAGGACTAGCGGGTGCAGGTACGAGCAGTACTTC.